The 24 T cell receptor beta chains given below trace back to one sample, sequenced in a study of blood T cells in healthy people across ages. With a J-beta primer mix and a sample-barcoded 5' primer, a second PCR ran 7 to 11 cycles. TCRdb reanalysed the 5' RACE reads using MiXCR and keeps one entry per CDR3 protein. The sample comprises roughly 680,000 distinct CDR3 sequences, 20% to 25% of which are singletons, and 3% to 4% rests with the top ten. The specimen was blood. The receptors were sampled from a man between 65 and 80 years old in good health.

This chain connects TRBV28 to TRBJ2-3; 10 nucleotides align to TRBD2. Germline loops: CDR1 MDHEN, CDR2 SYDVKM. V shed 6 bases and J 4 bases; nucleotides not matched to a gene: 10. The length of the CDR3 is 16 residues. The CDR3 nucleotides read TGTGCCAGCAGCATTTCTCTAGCGGGAGTTGCAGATACGCAGTATTTT. Encoded protein: CASSISLAGVADTQYF. The whole variable domain, remainder taken from reference TRBV28 and TRBJ2-3, is DVKVTQSSRYLVKRTGEKVFLECVQDMDHENMFWYRQDPGLGLRLIYFSYDVKMKEKGDIPEGYSVSREKKERFSLILESASTNQTSMYLCASSISLAGVADTQYFGPGTRLTVL.

The V call is TRBV9, the J call TRBJ2-5; tentative D call: TRBD2 (6 bases). The J call may not be correct, given that the DNA end is closer to TRBJ2-7. The CDR3 is made up of 14 amino acids. Per germline, CDR1 SGDLS and CDR2 YYNGEE. This CDR3 reads CASSVGVTSYEQYF. DNA of the CDR3: TGTGCCAGCAGCGTAGGTGTGACTAGCTACGAGCAGTACTTC.

This clonotype was detected only a few times. Its ends do not fully match the called genes, so a read error is possible. The chain joins TRBV28 to TRBJ1-4, with D possibly TRBD1 on 6 matching bases. Germline V lookup: CDR1 MDHEN, CDR2 SYDVKM. The CDR3 has 16 amino acids. CDR3 region: CAGSLSPTGSNEKPFF. DNA for the CDR3: TGTGCCGGCAGTTTATCCCCGACAGGAAGTAATGAAAAACCGTTTTTT.

This clonotype was counted a few times. The V gene is TRBV27, the J gene TRBJ1-5; the D gene is possibly TRBD1 (6 bases). The CDR3 runs 16 residues. Trimming removed 6 bases from V and 2 bases from J, with 17 bases in between. CDR1 MNHEY and CDR2 SMNVEV come from the germline V gene (reference sequence). CDR3: CASRGFGGGGNQPQHF. CDR3 nucleotide sequence: TGTGCCAGCAGGGGGTTTGGGGGCGGAGGCAATCAGCCCCAGCATTTT.

This clonotype has more than one count but fewer than ten. Written as DNA, the CDR3 is TGTGCCAGCAGTTTGGGGGCTACCAATGAGCAGTTCTTC. Protein product: CASSLGATNEQFF. The V gene is TRBV12-3 or TRBV12-4, the J gene TRBJ2-1; tentative D call: TRBD1 (6 bases). The CDR3 has 13 residues. Trimming took 3 bases from V and 6 from J, leaving 9 bases between them.

This sequence joins TRBV7-2 and TRBJ2-2; D might be TRBD2 (5 bases). V gave up 3 bases and J gave up 7 bases, with 15 bases separating them. Germline CDR1 SGHTA, CDR2 FQGNSA. This CDR3 has 15 amino acids. CDR3 region: CASSFASPGGGELFF. DNA of the CDR3: TGTGCCAGCAGCTTCGCTAGCCCCGGTGGCGGGGAGCTGTTTTTT.

The chain is built from TRBV6-6 and TRBJ1-5; TRBD1 is a possible D gene (5 bases). This CDR3 has 15 amino acids. CDR1 MNHNY and CDR2 SVGAGI come from the germline V gene (reference sequence). V dropped 0 bases and J dropped 1 base, with 7 bases sitting between them. The CDR3 DNA reads as TGTGCCAGCAGTTACTCGGGGCTGAGCAATCAGCCCCAGCATTTT. It translates to CASSYSGLSNQPQHF.

This chain connects TRBV10-3 to TRBJ2-3; D might be TRBD2 (5 bases). V shed 6 bases and J shed 3 bases, with 16 bases lying between them. The CDR3 is made up of 15 amino acids. Germline V lookup: CDR1 ENHRY, CDR2 SYGVKD. CDR3 region: CAISPGGSPTDTQYF. For the CDR3, the DNA is TGTGCCATCAGCCCGGGCGGGTCGCCAACAGATACGCAGTATTTT.

This clonotype showed up just a few times. The chain joins TRBV29-1 to TRBJ1-2; D is uncertain. CDR3 length equals 13 residues. Germline V gene sequence: CDR1 SQVTM, CDR2 ANQGSEA. The V and J ends lost 4 bases and 6 bases respectively, with 15 bases between them. The CDR3 DNA sequence: TGCAGCGTTGGGGTAGGCCAGAAGGATGGCTACACCTTC. It translates to CSVGVGQKDGYTF.

The chain has TRBV9 and TRBJ2-5; D gene uncertain. This CDR3 contains 16 residues. Germline lookup yields CDR1 SGDLS and CDR2 YYNGEE. Trimming pared 0 bases from V and 1 base from J, leaving 13 bases between. The CDR3 protein is CASSVDSQLVQETQYF. The CDR3 coding sequence is TGTGCCAGCAGCGTAGATAGCCAGCTGGTCCAAGAGACCCAGTACTTC.

This clonotype was counted at least ten times. J is TRBJ2-2 and V is TRBV5-1, with TRBD2 identical over 11 bases. Germline CDR1 is SGHRS and CDR2 is YFSETQ. The V segment lost 4 bases and the J segment 0 bases; nucleotides outside the gene matches: 2. This CDR3 comprises 16 residues. This CDR3 reads CASSKLAGANTGELFF. The CDR3 DNA reads TGCGCCAGCAGCAAACTAGCGGGAGCGAACACCGGGGAGCTGTTTTTT.

The genes are TRBV27 and TRBJ2-5; the match to TRBD1 covers 7 bases. With the DNA end fitting TRBJ2-7 better, the J assignment may be wrong. The germline gives CDR1 MNHEY, CDR2 SMNVEV (reference sequence). The CDR3 is 15 residues long. The CDR3 here is CASSSGGQKFHEQYF. The CDR3 DNA sequence: TGTGCCAGCAGTTCTGGGGGACAGAAGTTCCACGAGCAGTACTTC.

The chain uses TRBV29-1 and TRBJ1-2; D remains ambiguous. The length of the CDR3 is 14 residues. V lost 0 bases to trimming and J lost 4 bases, with 12 bases between them. Germline CDR1 reads SQVTM; CDR2 reads ANQGSEA. Here the CDR3 reads CSVEDPRSLYGYTF. The CDR3 DNA reads TGCAGCGTTGAAGATCCGCGGAGCCTCTATGGCTACACCTTC.

This clonotype was detected only once. The rearrangement joins TRBV20-1 to TRBJ2-3; tentatively, D is TRBD2 (6 bases). V dropped 3 bases and J dropped 6 bases, with 16 bases sitting between them. Germline V gene sequence: CDR1 DFQATT, CDR2 SNEGSKA (reference sequence). The CDR3 has 14 residues. The CDR3: CSASPAGRWDTQYF. The CDR3 DNA follows: TGCAGTGCTAGCCCAGCGGGCCGGTGGGATACGCAGTATTTT.

The V call is TRBV30, the J call TRBJ1-2; D is possibly TRBD1 (5 bases). V shed 0 bases and J shed 8 bases, with 16 bases lying between them. This CDR3 has 14 amino acids. Germline lookup yields CDR1 GTSNPN and CDR2 SVGIG (reference sequence). CDR3 bases: TGTGCCTGGAGTGTAGGGGCAGGCCGGCGAGGCTACACCTTC. Translating gives CAWSVGAGRRGYTF.

This clonotype was observed a handful of times. The chain recombines TRBV29-1 with TRBJ1-1, with TRBD1 as a possible D gene (5 bases). Germline CDR1 reads SQVTM; CDR2 reads ANQGSEA. Trimming stripped 7 bases from V and 6 bases from J, with 18 bases between. The CDR3 is 13 residues long. The CDR3 region is CSAITGGTPEAFF. The CDR3 DNA reads TGCAGCGCCATCACCGGAGGGACTCCTGAAGCTTTCTTT.

The rearrangement joins TRBV5-1 to TRBJ2-5; TRBD2 matches at 13 bases. The J call is in doubt because the DNA end fits TRBJ2-7 better. CDR3 size: 16 residues. Germline V lookup: CDR1 SGHRS, CDR2 YFSETQ. CDR3 in amino acids: CASSLGGLAGRYEQYF. CDR3 coding DNA: TGCGCCAGCAGCTTGGGGGGACTAGCGGGGCGATACGAGCAGTACTTC.

This clonotype was seen repeatedly, ten times or more. The chain combines TRBV7-2 with TRBJ2-1; 7 bases map to TRBD2. The CDR3 totals 13 residues. The germline V gene encodes CDR1 SGHTA and CDR2 FQGNSA. V shed 6 bases and J 6 bases; nucleotides not matched to a gene: 5. CDR3 region: CASRPGGSNEQFF. The CDR3 DNA sequence: TGTGCCAGCAGGCCGGGAGGATCCAATGAGCAGTTCTTC. Full variable domain (missing parts from reference TRBV7-2 and TRBJ2-1): GAGVSQSPSNKVTEKGKDVELRCDPISGHTALYWYRQSLGQGLEFLIYFQGNSAPDKSGLPSDRFSAERTGGSVSTLTIQRTQQEDSAVYLCASRPGGSNEQFFGPGTRLTVL.

The chain uses TRBV29-1 and TRBJ2-1; 9 nucleotides agree with TRBD1. V trimming: 3 bases; J trimming: 6 bases; junction bases outside the gene matches: 6. Germline V gene data show CDR1 as SQVTM and CDR2 as ANQGSEA. The CDR3 runs 14 residues. DNA of the CDR3: TGCAGCGTTGATTGGGACAGGGTGGGCAATGAGCAGTTCTTC. It yields the protein CSVDWDRVGNEQFF.

This sequence joins TRBV3-1 and TRBJ1-6; 9 bases match TRBD1. After removal of 3 bases from V and 9 bases from J, the junction contained 6 bases not matched to a gene. The CDR3 contains 15 residues. Germline V gene sequence: CDR1 LGHDT, CDR2 YNNKEL (reference sequence). Here the CDR3 DNA reads TGTGCCAGCAGCCATCAAAGGACAGGGGCTTCACCCCTCCACTTT. Translated: CASSHQRTGASPLHF.

The chain links TRBV28 to TRBJ2-7; D uncertain. Germline CDR1 MDHEN, CDR2 SYDVKM. CDR3 length: 14 amino acids. Trimming took 8 bases from V and 2 from J, leaving 16 bases between them. For the CDR3, the DNA is TGTGCCAGCTCTTTACCCGGCGCAGCCTACGAGCAGTACTTC. Protein product: CASSLPGAAYEQYF.

This clonotype was picked up a small number of times. The gene calls are TRBV6-5 and TRBJ2-5; D gene uncertain. V was clipped by 0 bases and J by 7 bases, with 9 bases between them. Germline V gene lookup returns CDR1 MNHEY and CDR2 SVGAGI. The CDR3 spans 13 residues. The CDR3 region has the DNA TGTGCCAGCAGTTACTCGTGGAGTTCGACCCAGTACTTC. Translation gives CASSYSWSSTQYF.

This clonotype was recorded many times. This chain links TRBV7-6 with TRBJ2-5; TRBD1 is a possible D gene (5 bases). The CDR3 sequence is 15 residues long. V was pared by 5 bases and J by 2 bases, with 15 bases between. CDR1 SGHVS and CDR2 FNYEAQ come from the germline V gene. The CDR3 coding sequence is TGTGCCAGCAGCGGAACCAGGGTCTCGCAAGAGACCCAGTACTTC. Translation: CASSGTRVSQETQYF.

The sample holds a few counts of this clonotype. The rearrangement links TRBV3-1 to TRBJ2-7, with D possibly being TRBD1 (5 bases). Deletions cut 0 bases from V and 1 base from J, with 10 bases between. Per the germline V gene, CDR1 is LGHDT and CDR2 is YNNKEL (reference sequence). The CDR3 loop spans 15 amino acids. The CDR3 is CASSQEWQGSYEQYF. CDR3 nucleotides: TGTGCCAGCAGCCAAGAATGGCAGGGATCCTACGAGCAGTACTTC.